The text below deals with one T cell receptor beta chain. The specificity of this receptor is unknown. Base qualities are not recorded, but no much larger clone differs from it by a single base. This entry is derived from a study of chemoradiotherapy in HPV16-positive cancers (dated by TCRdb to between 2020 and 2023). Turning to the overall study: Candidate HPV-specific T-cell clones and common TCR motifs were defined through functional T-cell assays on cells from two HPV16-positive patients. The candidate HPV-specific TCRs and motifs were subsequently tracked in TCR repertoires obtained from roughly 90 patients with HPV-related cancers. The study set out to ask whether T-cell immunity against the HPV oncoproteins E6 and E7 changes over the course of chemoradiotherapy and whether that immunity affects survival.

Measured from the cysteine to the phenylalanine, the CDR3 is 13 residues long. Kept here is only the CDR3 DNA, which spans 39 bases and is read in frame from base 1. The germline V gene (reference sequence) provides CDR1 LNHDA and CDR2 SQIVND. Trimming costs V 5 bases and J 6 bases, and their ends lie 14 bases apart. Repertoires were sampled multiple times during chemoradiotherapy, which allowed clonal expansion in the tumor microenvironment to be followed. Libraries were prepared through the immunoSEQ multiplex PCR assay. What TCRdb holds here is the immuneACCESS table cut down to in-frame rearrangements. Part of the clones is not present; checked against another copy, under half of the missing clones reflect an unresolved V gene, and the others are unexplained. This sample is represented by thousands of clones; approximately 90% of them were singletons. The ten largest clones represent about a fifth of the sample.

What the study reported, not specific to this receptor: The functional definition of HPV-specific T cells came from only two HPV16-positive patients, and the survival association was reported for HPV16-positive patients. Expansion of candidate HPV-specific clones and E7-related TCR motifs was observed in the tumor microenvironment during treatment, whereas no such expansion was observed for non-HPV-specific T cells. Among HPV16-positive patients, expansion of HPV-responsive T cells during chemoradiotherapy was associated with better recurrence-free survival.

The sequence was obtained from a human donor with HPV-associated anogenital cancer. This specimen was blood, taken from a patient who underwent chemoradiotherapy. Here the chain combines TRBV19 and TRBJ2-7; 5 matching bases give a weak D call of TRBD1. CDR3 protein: CASSPARQGEQYF. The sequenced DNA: TGTGCCAGTAGTCCTGCCAGGCAGGGCGAGCAGTACTTC.